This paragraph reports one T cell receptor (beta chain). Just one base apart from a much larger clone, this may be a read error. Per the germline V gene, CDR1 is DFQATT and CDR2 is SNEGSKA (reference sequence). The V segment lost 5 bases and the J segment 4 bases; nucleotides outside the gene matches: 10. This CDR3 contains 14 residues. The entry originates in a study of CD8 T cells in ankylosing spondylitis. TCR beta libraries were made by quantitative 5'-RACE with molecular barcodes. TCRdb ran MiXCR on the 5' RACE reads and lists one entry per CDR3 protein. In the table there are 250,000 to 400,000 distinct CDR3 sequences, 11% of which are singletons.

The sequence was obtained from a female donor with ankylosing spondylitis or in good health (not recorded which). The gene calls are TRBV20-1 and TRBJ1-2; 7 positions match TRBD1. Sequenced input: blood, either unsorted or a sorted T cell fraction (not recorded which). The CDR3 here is CSAGGTDLFYGYTF. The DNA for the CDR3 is TGCAGTGCTGGAGGGACAGACCTATTCTATGGCTACACCTTC.